Shown below are 29 T cell receptor beta chains from a single sample sequenced in a study of cytomegalovirus exposure and HLA in healthy donors. Amplification used 60 Vbeta primers and 13 Jbeta primers. Repertoires were generated with immunoSEQ multiplex PCR, while TCRdb's copy carries only in-frame clones and drops some. This sample has roughly 100,000 clones, with approximately 71% found just once. The sequenced material came from PBMCs. The receptor source for this set is a middle-aged man in good health and CMV-seronegative.

CDR3 amino acids: CASRRERGDNYGYTF. CDR3 bases: TGTGCCAGCCGCAGAGAGAGAGGAGATAACTATGGCTACACCTTC. V gene TRBV6-1 combines with J gene TRBJ1-2; no clear D. V was clipped by 8 bases and J by 1 base, with 17 bases between them. Germline CDR1 is MNHNS and CDR2 is SASEGT. CDR3 length: 15 residues.

The chain combines TRBV2 with TRBJ1-3, with no clear D. Germline CDR1 SNHLY, CDR2 FYNNEI. This CDR3 region has 16 residues. Trimming left V 5 bases short and J 0 bases short, with 14 bases between. The CDR3 DNA reads TGTGCCAGCAGTCGACACGTCACCCCCTCTGGAAACACCATATATTTT. Protein sequence: CASSRHVTPSGNTIYF.

The gene calls are TRBV5-8 and TRBJ2-5, with TRBD2 as a possible D gene (6 bases). Germline CDR1 reads SGHTS; CDR2 reads YDEGEE. This CDR3 has 16 amino acids. V lost 4 bases and J 3 bases, leaving 19 bases between the germline ends. CDR3 in DNA: TGTGCCAGCAGCATGGAGGGACTGATACTAAAAGAGACCCAGTACTTC. It is translated as CASSMEGLILKETQYF.

The rearrangement links TRBV18 to TRBJ1-6; possibly TRBD1 for D (5 bases). In germline, CDR1 is KGHSH, CDR2 LQKENI. The CDR3 spans 13 residues. Trimming took 3 bases from V and 6 from J, leaving 6 bases between them. CDR3 DNA: TGTGCCAGCTCACCCGACAGTAATTCACCCCTCCACTTT. It specifies CASSPDSNSPLHF.

The gene calls are TRBV6-4 and TRBJ1-1; possibly TRBD1 for D (5 bases). The V end was cut by 4 bases, the J end by 5 bases, with 14 bases between. The length of the CDR3 is 14 residues. Germline values: CDR1 MRHNA, CDR2 SNTAGT. CDR3 coding DNA: TGTGCCAGCAGTGCCCAGGGAGGCGAGACTGAAGCTTTCTTT. Its protein is CASSAQGGETEAFF.

In its sample, this clone was seen a few times. The rearrangement joins TRBV10-1 to TRBJ1-5; D might be TRBD1 (5 bases). With 8 bases removed from V and 2 bases from J, the gap between germline ends came to 7 bases. CDR1 is WNHNN and CDR2 is SYGVQD in the germline V gene (reference sequence). This CDR3 has 12 residues. The chain's CDR3 is CASSQGNQPQHF. The DNA for the CDR3 is TGCGCCAGCTCACAGGGCAATCAGCCCCAGCATTTT.

The gene calls are TRBV4-1 and TRBJ2-3; TRBD1 is a possible D gene (5 bases). Trimming took 0 bases from V and 8 from J, leaving 6 bases between them. This CDR3 is 12 amino acids long. Germline V gene lookup returns CDR1 MGHRA and CDR2 YSYEKL. This CDR3 reads CASSQDGATQYF. CDR3 nucleotides: TGCGCCAGCAGCCAAGATGGGGCTACGCAGTATTTT.

In this sample, this clone turned up once. The chain employs TRBV6-5 and TRBJ1-4; perhaps TRBD1 as D (6 bases). The CDR3 covers 15 residues. Looked up from germline, CDR1 is MNHEY and CDR2 is SVGAGI. V was shortened by 2 bases and J by 4 bases, with 11 bases between the two germline ends. DNA of the CDR3: TGTGCCAGCAGTTACGAAGGGGGAGTTAATGAAAAACTGTTTTTT. It specifies CASSYEGGVNEKLFF.

This clone was seen only a few times. The chain recombines TRBV5-6 with TRBJ1-2; possibly TRBD1 for D (5 bases). V lost 0 bases and J lost 8, with 14 bases in between. The CDR3 consists of 14 residues. Germline V gene sequence: CDR1 SGHDT, CDR2 YYEEEE. Here the CDR3 reads CASSLEGRVYGYTF. The CDR3 coding sequence is TGTGCCAGCAGCTTGGAGGGCAGGGTCTACGGCTACACCTTC.

The table lists this clone with a count of one. The chain has TRBV6-1 and TRBJ2-7; 10 bases line up with TRBD2. Germline loops: CDR1 MNHNS, CDR2 SASEGT. Trimming removed 6 bases from V and 2 bases from J; junction bases left unmatched: 4. The CDR3 is 14 residues long. CDR3 sequence: CASRWTSGPYEQYF. In nucleotides, the CDR3 is TGTGCCAGCAGATGGACTAGCGGTCCCTACGAGCAGTACTTC.

A single count supports this clone. This chain joins TRBV7-6 and TRBJ1-1, with 7 bases identical to TRBD1. The CDR3 runs 13 residues. Trimming cost V 1 base and J 4 bases; bases outside gene matches: 0. Per the germline V gene, CDR1 is SGHVS and CDR2 is FNYEAQ. CDR3 loop: CASSLGTGTEAFF. The CDR3, as DNA: TGTGCCAGCAGCTTAGGGACAGGCACTGAAGCTTTCTTT. The full variable domain, rest sourced from reference TRBV7-6 and TRBJ1-1, is GAGVSQSPRYKVTKRGQDVALRCDPISGHVSLYWYRQALGQGPEFLTYFNYEAQQDKSGLPNDRFSAERPEGSISTLTIQRTEQRDSAMYRCASSLGTGTEAFFGQGTRLTVV.

This clone was picked up one time. The V call is TRBV29-1, the J call TRBJ2-3; 7 positions agree with TRBD2. The CDR3 contains 14 residues. CDR1 SQVTM and CDR2 ANQGSEA come from the germline V gene. The trim removed 4 bases at V and 3 bases at J, leaving 7 bases unmatched. CDR3 in amino acids: CSVAPSGATDTQYF. Here the CDR3 DNA reads TGCAGCGTTGCCCCCAGCGGGGCTACAGATACGCAGTATTTT.

This chain uses TRBV6-5 with TRBJ2-2; the D gene is possibly TRBD2 (6 bases). The V end lost 2 bases, the J end lost 6 bases, and 10 bases lay between the germline ends. This CDR3 region has 14 residues. Per germline, CDR1 MNHEY and CDR2 SVGAGI. The CDR3 DNA reads as TGTGCCAGCAGTTACCTCAGGAGGGCCGGGGAGCTGTTTTTT. This translates into CASSYLRRAGELFF.

The chain joins TRBV5-8 to TRBJ2-1; 14 bases are shared with TRBD2. The CDR3 extends over 17 amino acids. The J segment lost 3 bases and the V segment lost 4 bases, leaving 6 bases of the junction unmatched. CDR1 SGHTS and CDR2 YDEGEE come from the germline V gene. CDR3 sequence: CASSTGLAGEIYNEQFF. The DNA for the CDR3 is TGTGCCAGCAGCACGGGACTAGCGGGGGAGATCTACAATGAGCAGTTCTTC.

The chain joins TRBV5-1 to TRBJ2-5; 8 nucleotides match TRBD2. The CDR3 sequence is 15 residues long. Per the germline V gene, CDR1 is SGHRS and CDR2 is YFSETQ. With 7 bases clipped from V and 5 bases from J, the junction kept 13 bases outside the gene matches. Written as DNA, the CDR3 is TGCGCCAGCCGAGAAGCGGGGGAAAGGGGGGAGACCCAGTACTTC. Its translation: CASREAGERGETQYF.

This clone was picked up one time. The chain uses TRBV5-1 and TRBJ2-2; 10 bases line up with TRBD1. The germline gives CDR1 SGHRS, CDR2 YFSETQ. The trim removed 4 bases at V and 2 bases at J, leaving 11 bases unmatched. The CDR3 loop spans 18 amino acids. This chain's CDR3 is CASSPATWTGGNTGELFF. For the CDR3, the DNA is TGCGCCAGCAGCCCGGCGACTTGGACAGGGGGTAACACCGGGGAGCTGTTTTTT.

Of note for this clone: The junction differs from germline at one of its ends, possibly a read error. V usage is TRBV7-8 and J usage is TRBJ2-1, with D possibly matching TRBD2 (5 bases). The V gene's germline CDR1 is SGHVS and CDR2 FQNEAQ. The CDR3 has 18 residues. The CDR3: CASSYRPGTRSSYNAQFF. Here the CDR3 DNA reads TGTGCCAGCAGCTATCGACCGGGAACGAGAAGCTCCTACAATGCGCAGTTCTTC. Full variable domain (rest looked up from reference TRBV7-8 and TRBJ2-1): GAGVSQSPRYKVAKRGQDVALRCDPISGHVSLFWYQQALGQGPEFLTYFQNEAQLDKSGLPSDRFFAERPEGSVSTLKIQRTQQEDSAVYLCASSYRPGTRSSYNAQFFGPGTRLTVL.

This clone has more than one count but fewer than ten. The chain links TRBV10-2 to TRBJ1-1, with a weak D call TRBD1 (6 bases). Trimming shortened V by 4 bases and J by 2 bases, and 8 bases separated the two germline ends. The V gene's germline CDR1 is WSHSY and CDR2 SAAADI. This CDR3 has 13 amino acids. CDR3 coding DNA: TGCGCCAGCAGTGGGACAGATAACACTGAAGCTTTCTTT. It translates to CASSGTDNTEAFF.

V usage is TRBV5-1 and J usage is TRBJ1-1, with TRBD1 matching 10 bases. The CDR3 totals 17 residues. CDR1 SGHRS and CDR2 YFSETQ come from the germline V gene. V was pared by 3 bases and J by 1 base, with 9 bases of the junction left unmatched. CDR3 bases: TGCGCCAGCAGCTGGCGGACAGGGGGTACCTCGAACACTGAAGCTTTCTTT. Translation: CASSWRTGGTSNTEAFF. Variable domain in full (rest from reference TRBV5-1 and TRBJ1-1): KAGVTQTPRYLIKTRGQQVTLSCSPISGHRSVSWYQQTPGQGLQFLFEYFSETQRNKGNFPGRFSGRQFSNSRSEMNVSTLELGDSALYLCASSWRTGGTSNTEAFFGQGTRLTVV.

The chain joins TRBV7-9 to TRBJ1-1; unclear D gene. From germline, CDR1 is SEHNR and CDR2 FQNEAQ (reference sequence). Trimming took 3 bases from V and 1 from J, leaving 9 bases between them. CDR3 length equals 14 residues. The CDR3 sequence is CASSFTHANTEAFF. DNA of the CDR3: TGTGCCAGCAGCTTTACACACGCGAACACTGAAGCTTTCTTT.

This clone has just one count. The rearrangement links TRBV7-6 to TRBJ2-1, with 8 positions matching TRBD2. The CDR3 totals 13 residues. J was trimmed by 6 bases and V by 5 bases; bases with no gene match: 3. In germline, CDR1 is SGHVS, CDR2 FNYEAQ. This chain's CDR3 is CASSAGGPNEQFF. The CDR3 nucleotides are TGTGCCAGCAGCGCGGGGGGCCCCAATGAGCAGTTCTTC.

This clone was found once. This rearrangement joins TRBV7-8 to TRBJ2-7; possibly TRBD1 for D (6 bases). CDR1 and CDR2 (germline): SGHVS, FQNEAQ. Trimming left V 5 bases short and J 3 bases short, with 17 bases between. This CDR3 is 15 amino acids long. This chain's CDR3 is CASSPFADRDYEQYF. CDR3 DNA sequence: TGTGCCAGCAGCCCGTTCGCGGACAGAGACTACGAGCAGTACTTC.

The CDR3 sequence: CASRLAPPLRGDQETQYF. The CDR3 DNA reads TGTGCAAGTCGCTTAGCCCCTCCCCTGCGGGGGGACCAAGAGACCCAGTACTTC. V gene TRBV12-2 combines with J gene TRBJ2-5; TRBD2 was called by the table and not checked on the DNA. TRBV12-2 corresponds to a pseudogene. The CDR3 loop spans 18 amino acids.

The chain couples TRBV19 to TRBJ1-5; the match to TRBD1 covers 9 bases. Germline CDR1 LNHDA, CDR2 SQIVND (reference sequence). J gave up 1 base and V 4 bases, and 2 bases lay outside the gene matches. The CDR3 length is 15 residues. The CDR3 here is CASSRDRVSNQPQHF. CDR3 bases: TGTGCCAGTAGTAGGGACAGGGTAAGCAATCAGCCCCAGCATTTT.

The chain carries TRBV10-3 and TRBJ1-6; no definite D call. The V gene lost 7 bases and the J gene lost 9 bases, with 16 bases spanning the gap. Germline assignment: CDR1 ENHRY and CDR2 SYGVKD. The CDR3 sequence is 14 residues long. The CDR3: CAIKSGSLGSPLHF. In DNA form, the CDR3 reads TGTGCCATCAAATCGGGATCCCTTGGTTCACCCCTCCACTTT.

For the CDR3, the DNA is TGTGCCAGCAGGCTCACAGGGAGGGACACTGAAGCTTTCTTT. Encoded protein: CASRLTGRDTEAFF. The rearrangement uses TRBV6-5 and TRBJ1-1; possibly TRBD1 for D (6 bases). The CDR3 has 14 residues. V dropped 6 bases and J dropped 3 bases, with 14 bases sitting between them. CDR1 MNHEY and CDR2 SVGAGI come from the germline V gene.

The chain has TRBV7-9 and TRBJ1-3; D ambiguous. The CDR3 totals 16 residues. The germline V and J ends were trimmed by 5 bases and 2 bases, with 16 bases remaining between them. Per the germline V gene, CDR1 is SEHNR and CDR2 is FQNEAQ (reference sequence). The chain's CDR3 is CASSPRILRAGNTIYF. The CDR3 bases are TGTGCCAGCAGCCCCCGGATCCTGAGGGCTGGAAACACCATATATTTT.

In nucleotides, the CDR3 is TGTGCCAGCAGTTTAGGGCTAGCGGGGAGTAATGAGCAGTTCTTC. It specifies CASSLGLAGSNEQFF. V gene TRBV27 combines with J gene TRBJ2-1; 9 bases are shared with TRBD2. The germline V gene encodes CDR1 MNHEY and CDR2 SMNVEV (reference sequence). J gave up 7 bases and V 2 bases, and 6 bases lay outside the gene matches. The CDR3 has 15 residues.

This chain links TRBV7-3 with TRBJ1-1; a possible D gene is TRBD1 (6 bases). CDR1 and CDR2 from the germline V gene are SGHTA and FQGTGA. This CDR3 has 17 residues. Trimming took off 1 base at V and 1 base at J, with 16 bases between the two ends. CDR3 coding DNA: TGTGCCAGCAGCTTAAGTTCGAGGGGGGGCGCGAACACTGAAGCTTTCTTT. Translated: CASSLSSRGGANTEAFF.